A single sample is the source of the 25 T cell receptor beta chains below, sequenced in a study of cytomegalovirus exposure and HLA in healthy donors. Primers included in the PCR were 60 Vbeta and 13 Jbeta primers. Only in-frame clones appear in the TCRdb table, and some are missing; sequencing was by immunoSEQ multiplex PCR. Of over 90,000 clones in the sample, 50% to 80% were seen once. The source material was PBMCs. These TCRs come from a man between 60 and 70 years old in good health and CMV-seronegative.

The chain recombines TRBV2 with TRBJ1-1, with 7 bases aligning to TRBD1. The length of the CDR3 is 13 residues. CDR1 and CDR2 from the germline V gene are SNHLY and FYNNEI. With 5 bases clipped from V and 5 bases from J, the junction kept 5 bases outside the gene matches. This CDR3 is CASSNDRETEAFF. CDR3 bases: TGTGCCAGCAGTAACGACAGGGAGACTGAAGCTTTCTTT.

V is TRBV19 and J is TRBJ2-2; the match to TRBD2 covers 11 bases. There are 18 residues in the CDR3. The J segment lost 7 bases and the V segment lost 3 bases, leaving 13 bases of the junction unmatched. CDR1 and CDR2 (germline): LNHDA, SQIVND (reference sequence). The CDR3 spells CASSMFPLAGGFGGELFF. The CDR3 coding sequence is TGTGCCAGTAGTATGTTCCCCCTAGCGGGAGGATTCGGCGGGGAGCTGTTTTTT.

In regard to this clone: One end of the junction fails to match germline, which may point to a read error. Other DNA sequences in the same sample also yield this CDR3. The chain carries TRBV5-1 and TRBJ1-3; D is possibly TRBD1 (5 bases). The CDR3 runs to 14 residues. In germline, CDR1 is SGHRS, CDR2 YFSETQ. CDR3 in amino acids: CASSYSGKGNTIYF. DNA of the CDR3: TGTGCCAGCAGCTACTCAGGGAAAGGAAACACCATATATTTT.

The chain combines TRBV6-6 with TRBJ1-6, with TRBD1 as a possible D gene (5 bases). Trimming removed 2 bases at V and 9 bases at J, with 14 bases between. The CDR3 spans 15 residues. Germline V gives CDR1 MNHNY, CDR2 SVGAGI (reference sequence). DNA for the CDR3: TGTGCCAGCAGTTACGTGGCAGCGGGGGGTTCACCCCTCCACTTT. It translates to CASSYVAAGGSPLHF.

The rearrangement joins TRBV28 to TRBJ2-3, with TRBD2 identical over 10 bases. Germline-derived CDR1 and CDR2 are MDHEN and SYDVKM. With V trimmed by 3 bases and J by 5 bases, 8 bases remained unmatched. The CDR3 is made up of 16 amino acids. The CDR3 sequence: CASSLASGGALDTQYF. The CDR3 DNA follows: TGTGCCAGCAGTTTGGCAAGCGGGGGGGCCCTAGATACGCAGTATTTT. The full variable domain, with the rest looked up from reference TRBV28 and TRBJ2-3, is DVKVTQSSRYLVKRTGEKVFLECVQDMDHENMFWYRQDPGLGLRLIYFSYDVKMKEKGDIPEGYSVSREKKERFSLILESASTNQTSMYLCASSLASGGALDTQYFGPGTRLTVL.

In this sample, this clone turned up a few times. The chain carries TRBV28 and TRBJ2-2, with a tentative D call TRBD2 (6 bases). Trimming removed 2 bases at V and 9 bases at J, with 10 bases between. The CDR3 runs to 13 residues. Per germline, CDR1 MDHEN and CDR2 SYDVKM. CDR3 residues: CASSLAGLRELFF. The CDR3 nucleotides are TGTGCCAGCAGTTTAGCGGGATTGAGGGAGCTGTTTTTT.

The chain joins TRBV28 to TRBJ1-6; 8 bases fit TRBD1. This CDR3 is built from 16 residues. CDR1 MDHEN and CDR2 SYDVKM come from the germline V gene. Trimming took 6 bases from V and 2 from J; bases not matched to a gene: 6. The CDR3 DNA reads TGTGCCAGCAGCCGCGGACAGGGAGCCTATAATTCACCCCTCCACTTT. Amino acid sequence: CASSRGQGAYNSPLHF.

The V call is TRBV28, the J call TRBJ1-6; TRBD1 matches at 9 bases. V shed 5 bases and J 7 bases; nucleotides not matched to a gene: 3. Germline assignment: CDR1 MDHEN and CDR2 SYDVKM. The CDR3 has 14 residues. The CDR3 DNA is TGTGCCAGCAGTACCGGGACAGGGAATTCACCCCTCCACTTT. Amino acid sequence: CASSTGTGNSPLHF. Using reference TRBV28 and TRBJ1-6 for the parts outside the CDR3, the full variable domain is DVKVTQSSRYLVKRTGEKVFLECVQDMDHENMFWYRQDPGLGLRLIYFSYDVKMKEKGDIPEGYSVSREKKERFSLILESASTNQTSMYLCASSTGTGNSPLHFGNGTRLTVT.

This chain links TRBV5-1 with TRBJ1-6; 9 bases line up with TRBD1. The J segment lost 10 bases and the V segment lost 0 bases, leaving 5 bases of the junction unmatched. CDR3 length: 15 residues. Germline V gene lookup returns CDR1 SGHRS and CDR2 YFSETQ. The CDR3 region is CASSLEDRGGSPLHF. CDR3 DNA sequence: TGCGCCAGCAGCTTGGAGGACAGGGGCGGGTCACCCCTCCACTTT.

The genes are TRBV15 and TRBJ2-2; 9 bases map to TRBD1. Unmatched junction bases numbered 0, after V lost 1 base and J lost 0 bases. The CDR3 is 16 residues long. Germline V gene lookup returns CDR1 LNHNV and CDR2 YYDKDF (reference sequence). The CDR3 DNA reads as TGTGCCACCAGCAGAGGACAGGGGGCGAACACCGGGGAGCTGTTTTTT. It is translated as CATSRGQGANTGELFF.

DNA for the CDR3: TGTGCCAGCAGCGCAGACTGGGGACAGTCAACCTACGAGCAGTACTTC. Amino acids: CASSADWGQSTYEQYF. The chain has TRBV9 and TRBJ2-7; 7 bases fit TRBD1. The germline CDR1 and CDR2 sequences are SGDLS and YYNGEE. J lost 2 bases, V lost 3 bases, and 11 bases had no gene match. The CDR3 is made up of 16 amino acids.

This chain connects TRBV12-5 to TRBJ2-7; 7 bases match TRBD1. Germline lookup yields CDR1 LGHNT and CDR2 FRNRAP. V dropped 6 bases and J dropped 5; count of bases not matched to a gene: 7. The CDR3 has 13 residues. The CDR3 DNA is TGTGCTAGTGGCCCCGACAGGGCCCACGAGCAGTACTTC. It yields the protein CASGPDRAHEQYF.

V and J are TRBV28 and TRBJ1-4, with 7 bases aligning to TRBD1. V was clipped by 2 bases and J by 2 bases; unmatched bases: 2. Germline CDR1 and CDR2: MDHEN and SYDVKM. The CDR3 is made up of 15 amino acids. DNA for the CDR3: TGTGCCAGCAGTTTAGAGGGGGCTACTAATGAAAAACTGTTTTTT. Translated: CASSLEGATNEKLFF. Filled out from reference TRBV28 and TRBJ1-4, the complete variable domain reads DVKVTQSSRYLVKRTGEKVFLECVQDMDHENMFWYRQDPGLGLRLIYFSYDVKMKEKGDIPEGYSVSREKKERFSLILESASTNQTSMYLCASSLEGATNEKLFFGSGTQLSVL.

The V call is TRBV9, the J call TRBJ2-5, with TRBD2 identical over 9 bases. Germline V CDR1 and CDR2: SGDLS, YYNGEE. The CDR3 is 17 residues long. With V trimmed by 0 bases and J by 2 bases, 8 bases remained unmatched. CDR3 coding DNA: TGTGCCAGCAGCGTAGGGGGTAGCGGGGGTCGTCAAGAGACCCAGTACTTC. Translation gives CASSVGGSGGRQETQYF.

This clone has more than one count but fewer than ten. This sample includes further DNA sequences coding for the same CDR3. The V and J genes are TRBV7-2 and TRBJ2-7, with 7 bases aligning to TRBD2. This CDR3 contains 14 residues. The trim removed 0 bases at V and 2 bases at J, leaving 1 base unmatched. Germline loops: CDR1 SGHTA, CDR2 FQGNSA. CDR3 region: CASSLAGGPYEQYF. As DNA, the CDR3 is TGTGCCAGCAGCTTAGCGGGAGGGCCCTACGAGCAGTACTTC. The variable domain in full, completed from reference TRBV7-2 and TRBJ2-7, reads GAGVSQSPSNKVTEKGKDVELRCDPISGHTALYWYRQSLGQGLEFLIYFQGNSAPDKSGLPSDRFSAERTGGSVSTLTIQRTQQEDSAVYLCASSLAGGPYEQYFGPGTRLTVT.

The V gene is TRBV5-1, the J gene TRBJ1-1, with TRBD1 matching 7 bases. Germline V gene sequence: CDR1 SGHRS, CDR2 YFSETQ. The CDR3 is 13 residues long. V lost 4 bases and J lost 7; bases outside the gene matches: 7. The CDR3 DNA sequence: TGCGCCAGCAGCCCTGGGACAGCTCTTGAAGCTTTCTTT. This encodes CASSPGTALEAFF.

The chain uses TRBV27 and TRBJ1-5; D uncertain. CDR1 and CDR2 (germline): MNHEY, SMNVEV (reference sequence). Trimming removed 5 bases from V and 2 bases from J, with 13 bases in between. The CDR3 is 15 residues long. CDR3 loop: CASSRVREGNQPQHF. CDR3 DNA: TGTGCCAGCAGTAGAGTAAGAGAAGGCAATCAGCCCCAGCATTTT.

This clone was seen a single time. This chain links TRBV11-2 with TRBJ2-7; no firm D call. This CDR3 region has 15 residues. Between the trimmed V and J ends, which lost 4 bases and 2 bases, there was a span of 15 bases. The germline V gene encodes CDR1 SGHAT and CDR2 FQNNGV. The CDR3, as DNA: TGTGCCAGCAGCTCCGGCCGGGTTACAACCTACGAGCAGTACTTC. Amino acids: CASSSGRVTTYEQYF.

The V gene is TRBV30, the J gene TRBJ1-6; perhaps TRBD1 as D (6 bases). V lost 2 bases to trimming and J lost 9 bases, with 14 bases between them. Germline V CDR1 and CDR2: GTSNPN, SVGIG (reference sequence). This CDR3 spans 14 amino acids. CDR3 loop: CAWSNQGFSSPLHF. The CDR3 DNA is TGTGCCTGGAGTAACCAGGGGTTCTCTTCACCCCTCCACTTT.

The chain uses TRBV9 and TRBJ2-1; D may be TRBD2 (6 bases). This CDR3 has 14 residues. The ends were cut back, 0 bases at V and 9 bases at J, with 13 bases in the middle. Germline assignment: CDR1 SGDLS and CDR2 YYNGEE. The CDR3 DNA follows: TGTGCCAGCAGCGTAGTTAGCGGCTTAGGTGAGCAGTTCTTC. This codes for CASSVVSGLGEQFF.

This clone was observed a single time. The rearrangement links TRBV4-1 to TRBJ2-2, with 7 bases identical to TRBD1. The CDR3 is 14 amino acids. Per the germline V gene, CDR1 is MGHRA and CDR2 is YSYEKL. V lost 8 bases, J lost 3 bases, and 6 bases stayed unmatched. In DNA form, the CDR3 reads TGCGCCAGCGAGCCGGGACAGTACACCGGGGAGCTGTTTTTT. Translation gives CASEPGQYTGELFF.

CDR3 residues: CASSPSTGLGDTQYF. DNA of the CDR3: TGTGCCAGCAGCCCCTCGACAGGGCTCGGAGATACGCAGTATTTT. The gene calls are TRBV5-4 and TRBJ2-3; TRBD1 matches at 7 bases. This CDR3 spans 15 amino acids. Germline V gives CDR1 SGHNT, CDR2 YYREEE (reference sequence). V dropped 4 bases and J dropped 5; count of bases not matched to a gene: 10.

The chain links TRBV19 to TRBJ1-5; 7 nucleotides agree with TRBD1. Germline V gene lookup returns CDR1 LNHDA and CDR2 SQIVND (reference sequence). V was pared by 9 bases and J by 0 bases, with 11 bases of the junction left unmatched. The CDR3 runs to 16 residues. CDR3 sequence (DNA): TGTGCCAGCCGTGGGGTGGGACAGCCTAGCAATCAGCCCCAGCATTTT. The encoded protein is CASRGVGQPSNQPQHF.

This CDR3 is CASSGTLSSYNEQFF. The CDR3 nucleotides are TGTGCCAGCAGTGGTACCCTAAGCTCCTACAATGAGCAGTTCTTC. V is TRBV6-1 and J is TRBJ2-1; D ambiguous. Trimming stripped 4 bases from V and 0 bases from J, with 10 bases between. Germline lookup yields CDR1 MNHNS and CDR2 SASEGT. This CDR3 is built from 15 residues.

The CDR3, as DNA: TGTGCCAGCAAGGTGTCGCTAGCGGCCCGAGATACGCAGTATTTT. It specifies CASKVSLAARDTQYF. The chain joins TRBV6-5 to TRBJ2-3, with 7 bases fitting TRBD2. V shed 7 bases, J shed 5 bases, and the junction held 12 bases outside the gene matches. CDR1 and CDR2 (germline): MNHEY, SVGAGI. The CDR3 sequence is 15 residues long.